This TCR beta chain was identified in a study of patients and donors after allogeneic stem cell transplantation. This CDR3 spans 13 amino acids. With V trimmed by 5 bases and J by 6 bases, 4 bases remained unmatched. Germline CDR1 reads MNHEY; CDR2 reads SMNVEV (reference sequence). One entry per CDR3 protein, called by TCRdb with MiXCR from the RT-PCR reads. The sample carries about 88,000 distinct CDR3 sequences, about 44% recorded once. The J gene is TRBJ1-5, the V gene TRBV27; 7 nucleotides agree with TRBD1. Sequencing was done on a sample of blood, either unsorted or a sorted T cell fraction (not recorded which). The clonotype originates from a human donor who was either an allogeneic HSCT recipient or a stem cell or donor lymphocyte infusion donor (not recorded which). It is not recorded whose cells these are; they may come from a transplant donor. The CDR3 loop reads CASSRGPGQPQHF. Here the CDR3 DNA reads TGTGCCAGCAGTAGGGGGCCCGGTCAGCCCCAGCATTTT.